The sequence of this T cell receptor beta chain was determined in a study of blood T cell repertoires in COVID-19. Whole-study context: PBMCs, B-cell-depleted T cells, or T cells were the source of the cDNA or gDNA that made up the material.

Only in-frame clones appear in the TCRdb table, and some are missing; sequencing was by immunoSEQ multiplex PCR. The sample records 150,000 to 200,000 clones, roughly 87% being singletons. V lost 7 bases and J lost 0, with 15 bases in between. Germline V gene lookup returns CDR1 SQVTM and CDR2 ANQGSEA. The CDR3 contains 14 residues. Recruitment covered about 25 US areas and drew participants whose ages spanned roughly 18 to 100 years. Assignments of participants to cohorts depended upon their own reported clinical history. Two negative PCRs, clearance, or symptom resolution characterized the recovered Cohort 3 donors.

This clonotype originated in a man aged 50 to 60 who had recovered from COVID-19. The chain carries TRBV29-1 and TRBJ1-1; tentatively, D is TRBD1 (5 bases). The sample consisted of PBMCs or T cells enriched from blood (not recorded which). The CDR3 DNA follows: TGCAGCGCCGGCGGAGCAGGGATGAACACTGAAGCTTTCTTT. Its protein is CSAGGAGMNTEAFF.